The clone carrying this T cell receptor beta chain was seen only a few times. The CDR3 is 18 residues long. Germline V lookup: CDR1 LNHDA, CDR2 SQIVND (reference sequence). Losses at the gene ends were 4 bases for V and 3 bases for J; bases not matched to a gene: 10. The data belong to a study of blood T cell repertoires in COVID-19. Study details: The cDNA or gDNA used as material had been derived from T cells, B-cell-depleted T cells, or PBMCs.

Clones were sequenced by immunoSEQ multiplex PCR, and TCRdb holds only the in-frame ones, with some missing. Among about 210,000 clones listed, almost 85% were seen once. This chain joins TRBV19 and TRBJ2-7; 15 bases map to TRBD2. This clonotype was sampled from a woman aged 70-85 years with COVID-19, enrolled during active disease. Sequences were obtained from peripheral blood. CDR3 residues: CASSTPGLAGGPDYEQYF. DNA for the CDR3: TGTGCCAGTAGTACCCCTGGACTAGCGGGAGGGCCGGACTACGAGCAGTACTTC.